These 19 T cell receptor beta chains originate from one sample sequenced in a study of blood T cells in healthy people across ages. Combining a sample-barcoded 5' primer with a J-beta primer mix, a second PCR ran for about 7 to 11 cycles. MiXCR was run by TCRdb on the 5' RACE reads, yielding one entry per CDR3 protein. The data hold around 1.5 million distinct CDR3 sequences, with roughly 59% observed a single time. The sequencing input was blood. The receptors come from a man between 18 and 29 years old in good health.

This rearrangement joins TRBV18 to TRBJ2-2, with 7 bases fitting TRBD1. The germline gives CDR1 KGHSH, CDR2 LQKENI. The J segment lost 0 bases and the V segment lost 6 bases, leaving 4 bases of the junction unmatched. This CDR3 comprises 15 residues. CDR3 sequence: CASSPGTANTGELFF. The DNA of the CDR3 is TGTGCCAGCTCGCCCGGGACAGCGAACACCGGGGAGCTGTTTTTT.

The CDR3 DNA follows: TGTGCCAGCAGCGTGGACGGAGACTACAATGAGCAGTTCTTC. It translates to CASSVDGDYNEQFF. The genes are TRBV9 and TRBJ2-1; D is ambiguous. In germline, CDR1 is SGDLS, CDR2 YYNGEE. The CDR3 has 14 amino acids. V shed 2 bases and J shed 3 bases, with 9 bases lying between them.

The chain employs TRBV4-1 and TRBJ2-5, with D hard to call. Trimming shortened V by 4 bases and J by 3 bases, and 12 bases separated the two germline ends. The germline CDR1 and CDR2 sequences are MGHRA and YSYEKL. The CDR3 totals 14 residues. The CDR3 is CASSLNVGKETQYF. The CDR3, as DNA: TGCGCCAGCAGCCTAAACGTGGGCAAAGAGACCCAGTACTTC.

CDR3 in amino acids: CAISDAGGYNEQFF. Here the CDR3 DNA reads TGTGCCATCAGTGATGCGGGAGGTTACAATGAGCAGTTCTTC. V is TRBV10-3 and J is TRBJ2-1, with TRBD2 matching over 8 bases. With 3 bases clipped from V and 4 bases from J, the junction kept 2 bases outside the gene matches. This CDR3 contains 14 residues. CDR1 and CDR2 from the germline V gene are ENHRY and SYGVKD.

Concerning this clonotype itself: The junction and the germline gene differ at one end; a read error may be behind it. The chain employs TRBV7-9 and TRBJ2-4; D may be TRBD1 (6 bases). Judging by the DNA end, TRBJ2-7 fits better; the J call may be wrong. Germline values: CDR1 SEHNR, CDR2 FQNEAQ (reference sequence). This CDR3 has 16 amino acids. The CDR3 bases are TGTGCCAGCAGCTTAGTCCAGGGGAGACGCTCCTGCGAGCAGTACTTC. Its translation is CASSLVQGRRSCEQYF.

This CDR3 is CASSPPGQREQYF. DNA for the CDR3: TGTGCCAGCAGCCCCCCGGGACAGCGGGAGCAGTACTTC. The genes are TRBV3-1 and TRBJ2-5; possible D gene TRBD2, 8 bases. This CDR3 is built from 13 residues. V shed 4 bases and J shed 11 bases, with 17 bases lying between them. Germline loops: CDR1 LGHDT, CDR2 YNNKEL (reference sequence).

V usage is TRBV4-1 and J usage is TRBJ2-3; 9 bases fit TRBD2. The V segment lost 0 bases and the J segment 6 bases; nucleotides outside the gene matches: 4. Per the germline V gene, CDR1 is MGHRA and CDR2 is YSYEKL. The CDR3 totals 15 residues. The CDR3 region is CASSQDGLAGDTQYF. CDR3 nucleotide sequence: TGCGCCAGCAGCCAAGATGGGCTAGCGGGGGATACGCAGTATTTT.

A word on this clonotype: A junction boundary mismatches the germline segment, possibly from a read error. The chain has TRBV12-3 or TRBV12-4 and TRBJ2-1; 8 positions agree with TRBD1. The CDR3 loop spans 16 amino acids. CDR3 sequence (DNA): TGTGCCAGCAGGTTAGCCGGGACAGGACTTTACAATGAGCAGTTCTTC. Encoded protein: CASRLAGTGLYNEQFF.

This sequence joins TRBV21-1 and TRBJ2-3; the table's D call TRBD2 went unverified against the DNA. TRBV21-1 is given as a pseudogene. The CDR3 length is 20 residues. The CDR3 DNA is TGTGCCAGCAGCAAAAGTAAGAGCCGACTAGCGGGGGAGGTTGCAGATACGCAGTATTTT. This gives the protein CASSKSKSRLAGEVADTQYF.

V and J are TRBV2 and TRBJ2-7; a weak D match, TRBD2 (6 bases). V was trimmed by 4 bases and J by 3 bases, leaving 19 bases between them. Germline values: CDR1 SNHLY, CDR2 FYNNEI. This CDR3 contains 16 residues. DNA of the CDR3: TGTGCCAGCAGTGTCCCGGGACTCGTAAGCCACTACGAGCAGTACTTC. This codes for CASSVPGLVSHYEQYF.

In regard to this clonotype: One end of the junction is discordant with germline, which a read error may explain. V is TRBV5-1 and J is TRBJ1-5, with TRBD1 as a possible D gene (5 bases). Germline CDR1 SGHRS, CDR2 YFSETQ. This CDR3 is built from 13 residues. The CDR3 loop is CAGSTGGDQPQHF. Written as DNA, the CDR3 is TGCGCCGGCAGTACGGGGGGGGATCAGCCCCAGCATTTT.

The V gene is TRBV28, the J gene TRBJ1-4; D is ambiguous. Germline V gene sequence: CDR1 MDHEN, CDR2 SYDVKM. V gave up 6 bases and J gave up 3 bases, with 26 bases separating them. The CDR3 has 19 residues. CDR3 sequence: CASRTSGWELPTANEKLFF. DNA of the CDR3: TGTGCCAGCAGGACCTCCGGGTGGGAATTACCCACAGCTAATGAAAAACTGTTTTTT.

The chain carries TRBV7-9 and TRBJ1-1; no reliable D call. Germline CDR1 reads SEHNR; CDR2 reads FQNEAQ (reference sequence). The CDR3 sequence is 10 residues long. Trimming left V 3 bases short and J 6 bases short, with 2 bases between. The CDR3 nucleotides are TGTGCCAGCAGCTTTTCTGAAGCTTTCTTT. Amino acids: CASSFSEAFF.

The chain combines TRBV7-9 with TRBJ1-1; 11 nucleotides align to TRBD1. In germline, CDR1 is SEHNR, CDR2 FQNEAQ (reference sequence). The trim removed 5 bases at V and 13 bases at J, leaving 15 bases unmatched. This CDR3 is built from 15 residues. The CDR3 region is CASSTTGTGGPKGFF. DNA of the CDR3: TGTGCCAGCAGCACTACCGGGACAGGGGGGCCAAAAGGTTTCTTT.

This clonotype showed up just a few times. The chain combines TRBV4-2 with TRBJ2-5; D not resolved. CDR3 length: 13 amino acids. The germline V gene has CDR1 LGHNA and CDR2 YNFKEQ. The ends were cut back, 0 bases at V and 5 bases at J, with 7 bases in the middle. CDR3 sequence (DNA): TGTGCCAGCAGCCAAGACGACGGGGAGACCCAGTACTTC. Its protein is CASSQDDGETQYF.

This clonotype was seen many times. The J gene is TRBJ2-1, the V gene TRBV20-1; 10 bases line up with TRBD1. V trimming: 5 bases; J trimming: 4 bases; junction bases outside the gene matches: 5. The CDR3 spans 14 residues. CDR1 is DFQATT and CDR2 is SNEGSKA in the germline V gene (reference sequence). CDR3 in DNA: TGCAGTGCTCCGGACAGGGGGTTGTACAATGAGCAGTTCTTC. This sequence encodes CSAPDRGLYNEQFF.

This clonotype has only a few counts. V and J are TRBV6-2 or TRBV6-3 and TRBJ2-7; 7 nucleotides align to TRBD2. The germline V gene has CDR1 MNHEY and CDR2 SVGEGT. The CDR3 sequence is 13 residues long. V trimming: 2 bases; J trimming: 10 bases; junction bases outside the gene matches: 8. The CDR3 coding sequence is TGTGCCAGCAGTTACCAAACTAGCGTTACCCAGTACTTC. Its translation: CASSYQTSVTQYF.

This chain connects TRBV5-1 to TRBJ2-5; D call uncertain. Looked up from germline, CDR1 is SGHRS and CDR2 is YFSETQ. The germline V and J ends were trimmed by 0 bases and 2 bases, with 14 bases remaining between them. The CDR3 is made up of 16 amino acids. CDR3 nucleotide sequence: TGCGCCAGCAGCTTGGCCCAAGTATCGTTACAAGAGACCCAGTACTTC. Its protein is CASSLAQVSLQETQYF.

The CDR3 region is CASSLRSVAVDEQYF. The DNA of the CDR3 is TGTGCCAGCAGTTTGCGTAGCGTCGCCGTCGACGAGCAGTACTTC. The rearrangement joins TRBV12-3 or TRBV12-4 to TRBJ2-7; perhaps TRBD2 as D (5 bases). The CDR3 runs to 15 residues. V dropped 3 bases and J dropped 5 bases, with 17 bases sitting between them.